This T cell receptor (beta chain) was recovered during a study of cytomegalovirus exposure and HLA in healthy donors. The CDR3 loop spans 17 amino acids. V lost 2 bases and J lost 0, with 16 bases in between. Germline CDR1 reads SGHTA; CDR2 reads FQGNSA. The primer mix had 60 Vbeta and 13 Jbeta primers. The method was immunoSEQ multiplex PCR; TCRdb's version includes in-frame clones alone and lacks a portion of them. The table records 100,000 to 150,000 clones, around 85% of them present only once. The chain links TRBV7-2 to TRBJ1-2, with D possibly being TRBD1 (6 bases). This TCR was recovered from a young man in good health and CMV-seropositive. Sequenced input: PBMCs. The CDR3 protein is CASSLRLGGASNYGYTF. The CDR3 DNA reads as TGTGCCAGCAGCTTAAGGTTGGGGGGGGCGTCTAACTATGGCTACACCTTC. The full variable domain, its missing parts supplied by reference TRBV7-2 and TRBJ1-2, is GAGVSQSPSNKVTEKGKDVELRCDPISGHTALYWYRQSLGQGLEFLIYFQGNSAPDKSGLPSDRFSAERTGGSVSTLTIQRTQQEDSAVYLCASSLRLGGASNYGYTFGSGTRLTVV.